These 23 T cell receptor beta chains share one sample of origin, sequenced in a study of blood T cell repertoires in COVID-19. Sequencing was performed with immunoSEQ multiplex PCR; in TCRdb, only in-frame clones are kept and a portion is missing. This table holds hundreds of thousands of clones, approximately 88% found once. Sequencing input: peripheral blood. The receptors were sampled from a woman in her fifties or sixties with COVID-19, enrolled during active disease.

Regarding this clone: One end of the junction does not line up with germline, which may come from a read error. This chain joins TRBV18 and TRBJ1-2; TRBD1 might be the D (5 bases). The CDR3 has 14 amino acids. The germline V gene has CDR1 KGHSH and CDR2 LQKENI. The CDR3 nucleotides read TGTGCCAGCTCCGTGGCTTCCCGGGACTACGGCTACACCTTC. Translating gives CASSVASRDYGYTF.

V gene TRBV12-5 combines with J gene TRBJ2-1; 13 nucleotides agree with TRBD2. In germline, CDR1 is LGHNT, CDR2 FRNRAP. Trimming removed 5 bases from V and 4 bases from J; junction bases left unmatched: 11. This CDR3 has 18 amino acids. DNA of the CDR3: TGTGCTAGTGGTCCGAACCCGCCGACTAGCGGGGGGTACAATGAGCAGTTCTTC. It encodes CASGPNPPTSGGYNEQFF.

This chain uses TRBV4-2 with TRBJ1-3; TRBD1 aligns across 9 bases. After removal of 2 bases from V and 2 bases from J, the junction contained 10 bases not matched to a gene. This CDR3 comprises 18 residues. CDR1 is LGHNA, CDR2 YNFKEQ, per germline. CDR3 sequence (DNA): TGTGCCAGCAGCCAAAACGTTGGGGGACAGGGTACTGGAAACACCATATATTTT. It specifies CASSQNVGGQGTGNTIYF.

This clone was observed a handful of times. This chain's CDR3 is CASSDGAGQPQHF. Written as DNA, the CDR3 is TGCGCCAGCAGTGACGGGGCGGGGCAGCCCCAGCATTTT. V gene TRBV10-1 combines with J gene TRBJ1-5; perhaps TRBD1 as D (5 bases). Trimming pared 3 bases from V and 7 bases from J, leaving 10 bases between. This CDR3 spans 13 amino acids. Germline CDR1 reads WNHNN; CDR2 reads SYGVQD (reference sequence).

This chain connects TRBV7-6 to TRBJ2-7, with 9 bases that match TRBD1. The CDR3 totals 13 residues. From germline, CDR1 is SGHVS and CDR2 FNYEAQ. The ends lost 5 bases at V and 6 bases at J; junction bases unmatched: 5. DNA for the CDR3: TGTGCCAGCAGCCCATACAGGGGGCCCGAGCAGTACTTC. It encodes CASSPYRGPEQYF.

V gene TRBV4-2 combines with J gene TRBJ1-5; D is uncertain. Trimming removed 0 bases from V and 5 bases from J, with 11 bases in between. Germline V gives CDR1 LGHNA, CDR2 YNFKEQ. The CDR3 is 15 residues long. CDR3 amino acids: CASSQDPGPYQPQHF. In nucleotides, the CDR3 is TGTGCCAGCAGCCAAGATCCAGGTCCCTATCAGCCCCAGCATTTT.

The chain links TRBV5-1 to TRBJ1-6; the D gene is possibly TRBD1 (6 bases). Germline loops: CDR1 SGHRS, CDR2 YFSETQ. V lost 4 bases and J 8 bases, leaving 16 bases between the germline ends. CDR3 length: 15 amino acids. CDR3 bases: TGCGCCAGCAGCACCGTGCAGGGGAGCGATTCACCCCTCCACTTT. Residues: CASSTVQGSDSPLHF.

The chain links TRBV13 to TRBJ1-1, with D perhaps TRBD1 (5 bases). From germline, CDR1 is PRHDT and CDR2 FYEKMQ (reference sequence). The CDR3 loop spans 13 amino acids. Trimming pared 1 base from V and 7 bases from J, leaving 10 bases between. CDR3 protein: CASSLERGYEAFF. For the CDR3, the DNA is TGTGCCAGCAGCTTAGAGCGGGGGTATGAAGCTTTCTTT. The full variable domain, its missing parts supplied by reference TRBV13 and TRBJ1-1, is AAGVIQSPRHLIKEKRETATLKCYPIPRHDTVYWYQQGPGQDPQFLISFYEKMQSDKGSIPDRFSAQQFSDYHSELNMSSLELGDSALYFCASSLERGYEAFFGQGTRLTVV.

This chain connects TRBV10-3 to TRBJ1-2, with D perhaps matching TRBD1 (6 bases). The CDR3 is 14 amino acids. The V gene's germline CDR1 is ENHRY and CDR2 SYGVKD. Trimming removed 7 bases from V and 2 bases from J, with 14 bases in between. CDR3 protein: CAITSGQGNYGYTF. The CDR3 DNA reads as TGTGCCATCACCTCGGGGCAGGGGAACTATGGCTACACCTTC.

The chain uses TRBV6-5 and TRBJ1-5; maybe TRBD1 (6 bases). This CDR3 has 14 residues. Looked up from germline, CDR1 is MNHEY and CDR2 is SVGAGI. V gave up 7 bases and J gave up 2 bases, with 12 bases separating them. CDR3 DNA sequence: TGTGCCAGCAAACAAGGGGGAGGCAATCAGCCCCAGCATTTT. This sequence encodes CASKQGGGNQPQHF.

The gene calls are TRBV18 and TRBJ2-7; 9 bases align to TRBD1. The trim removed 3 bases at V and 6 bases at J, leaving 9 bases unmatched. The germline gives CDR1 KGHSH, CDR2 LQKENI. The CDR3 is made up of 15 amino acids. This chain's CDR3 is CASSPLQGARGEQYF. The CDR3 region has the DNA TGTGCCAGCTCACCTCTACAGGGGGCGCGGGGCGAGCAGTACTTC.

The chain's CDR3 is CASSIGLRGSRQPQHF. Here the CDR3 DNA reads TGTGCCAGTAGTATAGGTTTGCGCGGGTCTAGGCAGCCCCAGCATTTT. V and J are TRBV19 and TRBJ1-5; D remains ambiguous. CDR1 and CDR2 from the germline V gene are LNHDA and SQIVND (reference sequence). The CDR3 is 16 amino acids. Trimming stripped 1 base from V and 7 bases from J, with 17 bases between. The full variable domain, its missing parts supplied by reference TRBV19 and TRBJ1-5, is DGGITQSPKYLFRKEGQNVTLSCEQNLNHDAMYWYRQDPGQGLRLIYYSQIVNDFQKGDIAEGYSVSREKKESFPLTVTSAQKNPTAFYLCASSIGLRGSRQPQHFGDGTRLSIL.

The chain joins TRBV12-5 to TRBJ2-2; the D gene is possibly TRBD2 (6 bases). From germline, CDR1 is LGHNT and CDR2 FRNRAP. Trimming cost V 5 bases and J 9 bases, with 13 bases left between them. CDR3 length: 13 amino acids. The CDR3, as DNA: TGTGCTAGTGGTGGGACTTCGAAGAGGGAGCTGTTTTTT. Protein: CASGGTSKRELFF.

The chain couples TRBV21-1 to TRBJ2-7; the table's TRBD1 call for D was not verified on the DNA. TRBV21-1 represents a pseudogene. The CDR3 consists of 14 residues. DNA of the CDR3: TGTGCCAGCAGCATGGGGCACGGACCATACGAGCAGTACTTC. Residues: CASSMGHGPYEQYF.

The chain links TRBV10-1 to TRBJ1-1, with D perhaps matching TRBD1 (5 bases). This CDR3 is 14 amino acids long. V was clipped by 0 bases and J by 6 bases, with 11 bases between them. Germline lookup yields CDR1 WNHNN and CDR2 SYGVQD (reference sequence). As DNA, the CDR3 is TGCGCCAGCAGTGAGTCGACAGAGGAGCCTGAAGCTTTCTTT. Translated, it gives CASSESTEEPEAFF.

The V gene is TRBV11-1, the J gene TRBJ2-2; TRBD1 agrees at 9 bases. Germline-derived CDR1 and CDR2 are SGHAT and FQDESV (reference sequence). The CDR3 covers 16 residues. Losses at the gene ends were 5 bases for V and 3 bases for J; bases not matched to a gene: 7. CDR3 coding DNA: TGTGCCAGCAGCCATCCGCGGACAGGGGACACCGGGGAGCTGTTTTTT. Protein: CASSHPRTGDTGELFF.

This clone turned up a few times. V is TRBV29-1 and J is TRBJ1-5, with a possible D match to TRBD1 (5 bases). V was shortened by 8 bases and J by 4 bases, with 12 bases between the two germline ends. Germline V CDR1 and CDR2: SQVTM, ANQGSEA. This CDR3 has 12 amino acids. The CDR3 is CSIREGNQPQHF. DNA of the CDR3: TGCAGCATCAGGGAGGGAAATCAGCCCCAGCATTTT.

V is TRBV29-1 and J is TRBJ1-3; tentatively, D is TRBD1 (5 bases). The CDR3 is made up of 16 amino acids. CDR1 is SQVTM, CDR2 ANQGSEA, per germline. V lost 4 bases and J 2 bases, leaving 18 bases between the germline ends. CDR3 in DNA: TGCAGCGTTGGGGGGGAGAGTTCAACGGCTGGAAACACCATATATTTT. Amino acids: CSVGGESSTAGNTIYF.

This chain uses TRBV6-1 with TRBJ2-5; D gene uncertain. From germline, CDR1 is MNHNS and CDR2 SASEGT. The CDR3 runs 15 residues. Trimming stripped 3 bases from V and 2 bases from J, with 13 bases between. The CDR3 spells CASSEEYSRQETQYF. DNA for the CDR3: TGTGCCAGCAGTGAGGAATACAGCCGACAAGAGACCCAGTACTTC.

This rearrangement joins TRBV2 to TRBJ1-1; 10 positions match TRBD1. The CDR3 length is 13 residues. V was clipped by 5 bases and J by 5 bases; unmatched bases: 2. Germline CDR1 and CDR2: SNHLY and FYNNEI. CDR3 nucleotide sequence: TGTGCCAGCAGTCGGACAGGGGGAACTGAAGCTTTCTTT. Protein: CASSRTGGTEAFF.

The rearrangement uses TRBV29-1 and TRBJ2-1, with 12 bases lining up with TRBD2. Germline CDR1 SQVTM, CDR2 ANQGSEA. The CDR3 runs to 15 residues. J was trimmed by 7 bases and V by 6 bases; bases with no gene match: 10. CDR3: CSVLFLAGGQNEQFF. CDR3 nucleotide sequence: TGCAGCGTCCTCTTCCTAGCGGGGGGGCAAAATGAGCAGTTCTTC.

The rearrangement uses TRBV4-1 and TRBJ2-7; TRBD2 is a possible D gene (5 bases). The CDR3 covers 15 residues. The V gene lost 3 bases and the J gene lost 1 base, with 13 bases spanning the gap. Germline V gene sequence: CDR1 MGHRA, CDR2 YSYEKL. The CDR3 DNA reads TGCGCCAGCAGCCAGACGAGGGCAGGATCCTACGAGCAGTACTTC. Protein product: CASSQTRAGSYEQYF.

V gene TRBV11-2 combines with J gene TRBJ2-7, with 7 bases that match TRBD1. Germline CDR1 is SGHAT and CDR2 is FQNNGV. The trim removed 0 bases at V and 7 bases at J, leaving 3 bases unmatched. The CDR3 sequence is 13 residues long. This CDR3 is CASSLEGGGEQYF. The CDR3 coding sequence is TGTGCCAGCAGCTTAGAAGGGGGCGGTGAGCAGTACTTC.